This entry concerns a single T cell receptor beta chain. It has no known antigen specificity. Base-call qualities are not available, and no considerably larger clone is one nucleotide away. Library preparation employed the immunoSEQ multiplex PCR assay. TCRdb mirrors the immuneACCESS table, restricted to in-frame sequences. Some clones are absent from its copies; in checked studies, under half trace to an unresolved V gene, and the reason for the others is unknown. A total of more than 100,000 clones appear in this sample, around 90% of them only once. The top ten clones comprise 6.9% of the sample. The germline V and J ends show losses of 4 bases and 6 bases respectively, and no gene match explains 17 bases of the junction. Spanning cysteine to phenylalanine, the CDR3 consists of 18 amino acids. The only DNA kept is the CDR3, 54 bases in frame from the first base. The CDR1 and CDR2 encoded by the germline V gene (reference sequence) are MNHEY and SMNVEV.

The entry originates in a study of radiotherapy plus CTLA-4 blockade in lung cancer (dated by TCRdb to 2017 to 2018). With regard to the full study: Objective responses were observed in more than 15% of enrolled patients, and disease control was achieved in around 30%. Broad study findings and their caveats: TCR clones derived from tumors expanded in peripheral blood after treatment with radiotherapy and ipilimumab. Increased serum interferon-beta after radiation, together with early dynamic changes in blood T cell clones, were reported to be the strongest predictors of response.

Focal radiation therapy combined with CTLA-4 blockade (ipilimumab) was tested in patients with chemo-refractory metastatic non-small-cell lung cancer. The starting material was peripheral blood, obtained from a patient treated with radiotherapy plus ipilimumab. The V and J segments used are TRBV27 and TRBJ2-1, with TRBD2 matching 8 junction bases. The TCR comes from a human donor with non-small cell lung cancer that progressed on radiotherapy plus ipilimumab. In nucleotide form, the sequence is TGTGCCAGCAGTTATAGCGGGACACACTTTATGGTTGGCAATGAGCAGTTCTTC. It translates as CASSYSGTHFMVGNEQFF.